Sequencing of this T cell receptor (beta chain) was carried out in a study of blood T cell repertoires in COVID-19. Study-level information: The United States, Italy and Spain were the sources of the acute and convalescent COVID-19 samples.

As handled by the study authors: Amplification from reference gene primers served as the basis for estimated nucleated cell counts. Assay: immunoSEQ multiplex PCR; the TCRdb copy retains only in-frame clones and omits some. The V and J calls and the clone size are those of that table, but D and trimming were determined from the DNA. Altogether a few hundred thousand clones are present, approximately 89% being singletons, with the ten largest covering 9.5% to 13%. From germline, CDR1 is SGHDT and CDR2 YYEEEE. The CDR3 runs 16 residues. Germline trimming cut 4 bases from V and 4 bases from J; bases unmatched to any gene: 8.

The sequenced sample was peripheral blood. This sequence was found in a woman in her sixties or seventies with COVID-19, enrolled during active disease. The rearrangement links TRBV5-6 to TRBJ1-3; 10 bases line up with TRBD1. In DNA, the CDR3 is TGTGCCAGCAGCCCTGACAGGGGGCGTTTAGGAAACACCATATATTTT. This codes for CASSPDRGRLGNTIYF.